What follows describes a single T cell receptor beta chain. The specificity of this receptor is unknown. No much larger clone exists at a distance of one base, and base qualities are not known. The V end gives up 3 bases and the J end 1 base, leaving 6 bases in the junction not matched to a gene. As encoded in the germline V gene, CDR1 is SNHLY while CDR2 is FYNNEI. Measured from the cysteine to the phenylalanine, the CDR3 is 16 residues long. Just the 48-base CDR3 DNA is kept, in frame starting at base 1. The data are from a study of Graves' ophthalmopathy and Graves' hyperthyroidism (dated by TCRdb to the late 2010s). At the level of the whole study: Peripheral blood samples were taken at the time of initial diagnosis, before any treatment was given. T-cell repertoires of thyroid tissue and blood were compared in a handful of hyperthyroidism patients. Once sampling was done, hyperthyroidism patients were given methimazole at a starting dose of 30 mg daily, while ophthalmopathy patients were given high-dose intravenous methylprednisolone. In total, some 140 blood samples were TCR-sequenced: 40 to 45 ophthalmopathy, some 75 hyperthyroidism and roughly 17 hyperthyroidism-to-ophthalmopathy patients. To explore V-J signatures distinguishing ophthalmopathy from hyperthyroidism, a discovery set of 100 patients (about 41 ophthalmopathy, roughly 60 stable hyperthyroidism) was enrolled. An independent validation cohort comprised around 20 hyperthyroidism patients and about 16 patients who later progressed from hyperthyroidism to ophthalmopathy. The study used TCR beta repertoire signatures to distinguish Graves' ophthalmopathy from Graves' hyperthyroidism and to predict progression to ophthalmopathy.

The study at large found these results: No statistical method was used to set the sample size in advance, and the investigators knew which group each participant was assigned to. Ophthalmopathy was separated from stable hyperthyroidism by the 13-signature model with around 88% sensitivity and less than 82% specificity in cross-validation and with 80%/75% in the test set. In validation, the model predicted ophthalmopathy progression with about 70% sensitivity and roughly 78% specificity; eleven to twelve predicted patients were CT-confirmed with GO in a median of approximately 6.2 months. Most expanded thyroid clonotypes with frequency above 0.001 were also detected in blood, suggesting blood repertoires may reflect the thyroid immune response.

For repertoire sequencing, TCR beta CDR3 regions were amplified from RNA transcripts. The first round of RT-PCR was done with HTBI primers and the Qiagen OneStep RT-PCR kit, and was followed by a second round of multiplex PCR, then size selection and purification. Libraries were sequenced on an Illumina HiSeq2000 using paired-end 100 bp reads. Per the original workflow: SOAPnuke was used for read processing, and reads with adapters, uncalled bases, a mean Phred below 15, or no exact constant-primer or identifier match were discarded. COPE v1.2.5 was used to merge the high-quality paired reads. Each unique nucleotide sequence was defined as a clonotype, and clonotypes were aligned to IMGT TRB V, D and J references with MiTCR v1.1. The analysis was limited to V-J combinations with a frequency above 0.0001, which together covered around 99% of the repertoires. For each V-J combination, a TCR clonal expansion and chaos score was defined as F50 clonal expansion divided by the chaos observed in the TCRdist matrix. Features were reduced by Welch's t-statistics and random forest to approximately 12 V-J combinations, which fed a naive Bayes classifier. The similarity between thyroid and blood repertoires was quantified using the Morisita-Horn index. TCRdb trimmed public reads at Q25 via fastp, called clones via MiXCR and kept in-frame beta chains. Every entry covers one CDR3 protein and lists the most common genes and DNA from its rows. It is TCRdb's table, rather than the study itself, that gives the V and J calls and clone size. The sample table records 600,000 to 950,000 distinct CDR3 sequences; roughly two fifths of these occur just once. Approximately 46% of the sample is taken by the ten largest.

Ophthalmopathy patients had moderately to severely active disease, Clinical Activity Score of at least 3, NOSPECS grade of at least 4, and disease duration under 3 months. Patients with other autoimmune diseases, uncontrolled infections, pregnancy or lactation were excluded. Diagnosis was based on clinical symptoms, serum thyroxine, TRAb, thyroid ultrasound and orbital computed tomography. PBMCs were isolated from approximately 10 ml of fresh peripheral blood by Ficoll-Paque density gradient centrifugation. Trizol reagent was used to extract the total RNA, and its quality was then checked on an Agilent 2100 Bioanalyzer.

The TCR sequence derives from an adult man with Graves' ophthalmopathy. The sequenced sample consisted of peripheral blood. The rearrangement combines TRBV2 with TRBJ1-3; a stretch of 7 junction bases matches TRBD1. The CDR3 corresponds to CASSEPGRGSGNTIYF. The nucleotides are TGTGCCAGCAGTGAGCCGGGCAGGGGGTCTGGAAACACCATATATTTT.